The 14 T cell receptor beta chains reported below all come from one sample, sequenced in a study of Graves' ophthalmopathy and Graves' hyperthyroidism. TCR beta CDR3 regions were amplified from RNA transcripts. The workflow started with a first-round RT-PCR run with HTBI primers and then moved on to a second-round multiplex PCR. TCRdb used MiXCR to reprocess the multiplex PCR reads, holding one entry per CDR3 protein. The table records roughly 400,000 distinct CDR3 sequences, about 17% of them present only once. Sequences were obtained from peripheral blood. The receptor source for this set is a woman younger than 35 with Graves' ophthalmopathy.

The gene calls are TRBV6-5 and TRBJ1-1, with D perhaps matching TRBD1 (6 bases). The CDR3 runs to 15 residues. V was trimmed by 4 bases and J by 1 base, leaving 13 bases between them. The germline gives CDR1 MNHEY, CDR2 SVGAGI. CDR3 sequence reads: CASSSQGGGNTEAFF. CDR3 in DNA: TGTGCCAGCAGTTCCCAAGGGGGTGGGAACACTGAAGCTTTCTTT.

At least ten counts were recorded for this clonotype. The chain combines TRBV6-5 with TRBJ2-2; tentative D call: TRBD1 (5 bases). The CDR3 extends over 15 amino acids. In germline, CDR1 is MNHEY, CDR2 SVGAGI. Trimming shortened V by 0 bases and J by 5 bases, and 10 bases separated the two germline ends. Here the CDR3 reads CASSYSVQGTGELFF. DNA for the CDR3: TGTGCCAGCAGTTACTCGGTTCAGGGAACCGGGGAGCTGTTTTTT.

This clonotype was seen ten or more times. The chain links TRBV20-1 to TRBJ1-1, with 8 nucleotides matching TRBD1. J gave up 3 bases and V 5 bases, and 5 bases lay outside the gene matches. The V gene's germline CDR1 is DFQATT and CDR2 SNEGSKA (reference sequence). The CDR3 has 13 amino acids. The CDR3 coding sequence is TGCAGTGCTGGAGGACAGGGCTACACTGAAGCTTTCTTT. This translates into CSAGGQGYTEAFF.

CDR3 nucleotide sequence: TGTGCCAGCAGTTCCGGAGCAGCGGGAGCCTACGAGCAGTACTTC. This sequence encodes CASSSGAAGAYEQYF. The genes are TRBV3-1 and TRBJ2-7; 8 bases are shared with TRBD2. CDR1 is LGHDT and CDR2 is YNNKEL in the germline V gene (reference sequence). The CDR3 is 15 residues long. The J segment lost 2 bases and the V segment lost 6 bases, leaving 9 bases of the junction unmatched.

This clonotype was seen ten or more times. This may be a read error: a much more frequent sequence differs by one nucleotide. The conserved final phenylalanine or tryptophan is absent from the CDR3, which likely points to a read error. CDR3 DNA: TGTGCCACCACCCGGGCAGGGGGGAACACTGAAGCTTTCCTT. Protein sequence: CATTRAGGNTEAFL. This chain links TRBV6-1 with TRBJ1-1; 7 nucleotides align to TRBD1. CDR3 length: 14 amino acids. From germline, CDR1 is MNHNS and CDR2 SASEGT. V gave up 10 bases and J gave up 1 base; unmatched junction bases: 9.

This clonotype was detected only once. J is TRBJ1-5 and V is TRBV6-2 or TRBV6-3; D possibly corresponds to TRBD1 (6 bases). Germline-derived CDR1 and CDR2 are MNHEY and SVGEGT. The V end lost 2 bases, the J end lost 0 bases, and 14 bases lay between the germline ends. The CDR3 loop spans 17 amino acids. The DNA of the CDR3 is TGTGCCAGCAGTTACGGGGGCGGGGGCAATAGCAATCAGCCCCAGCATTTT. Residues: CASSYGGGGNSNQPQHF.

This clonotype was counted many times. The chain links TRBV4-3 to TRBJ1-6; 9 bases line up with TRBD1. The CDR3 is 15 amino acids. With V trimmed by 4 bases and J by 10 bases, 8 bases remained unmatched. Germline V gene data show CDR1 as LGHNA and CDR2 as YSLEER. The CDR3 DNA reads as TGCGCCAGCAGCCTATTCCGGGACAGGGACTCACCCCTCCACTTT. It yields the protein CASSLFRDRDSPLHF.

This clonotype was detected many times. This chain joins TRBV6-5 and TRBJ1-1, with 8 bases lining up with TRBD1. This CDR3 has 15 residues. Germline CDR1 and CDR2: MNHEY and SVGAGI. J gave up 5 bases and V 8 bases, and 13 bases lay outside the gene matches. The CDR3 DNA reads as TGTGCCAGCCGGGACTCGTCAGGGGGCTCAACTGAAGCTTTCTTT. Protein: CASRDSSGGSTEAFF.

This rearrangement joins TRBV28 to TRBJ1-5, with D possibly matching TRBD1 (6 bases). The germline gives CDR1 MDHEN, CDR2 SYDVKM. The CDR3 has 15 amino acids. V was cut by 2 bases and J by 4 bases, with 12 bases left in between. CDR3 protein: CASSLGGLENQPQHF. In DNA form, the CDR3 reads TGTGCCAGCAGTTTAGGGGGGCTCGAAAATCAGCCCCAGCATTTT.

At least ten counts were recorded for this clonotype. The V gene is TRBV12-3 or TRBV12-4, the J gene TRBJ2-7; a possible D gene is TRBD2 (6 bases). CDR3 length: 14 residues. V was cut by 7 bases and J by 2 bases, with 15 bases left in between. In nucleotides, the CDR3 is TGTGCCAGCACCTACGGAGGGTTTACCTACGAGCAGTACTTC. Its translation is CASTYGGFTYEQYF.

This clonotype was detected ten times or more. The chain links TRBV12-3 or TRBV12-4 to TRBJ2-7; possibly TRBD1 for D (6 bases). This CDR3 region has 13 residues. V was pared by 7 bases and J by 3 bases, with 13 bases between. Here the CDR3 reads CASTPTGIYEQYF. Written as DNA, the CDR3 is TGTGCCAGCACACCTACAGGGATCTACGAGCAGTACTTC.

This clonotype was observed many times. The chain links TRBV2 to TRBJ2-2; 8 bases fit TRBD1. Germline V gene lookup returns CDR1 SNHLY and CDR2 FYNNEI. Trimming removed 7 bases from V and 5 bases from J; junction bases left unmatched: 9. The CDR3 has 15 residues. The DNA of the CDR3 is TGTGCCAGCAAATCGACAGGGGCGGGAACCGGGGAGCTGTTTTTT. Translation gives CASKSTGAGTGELFF.

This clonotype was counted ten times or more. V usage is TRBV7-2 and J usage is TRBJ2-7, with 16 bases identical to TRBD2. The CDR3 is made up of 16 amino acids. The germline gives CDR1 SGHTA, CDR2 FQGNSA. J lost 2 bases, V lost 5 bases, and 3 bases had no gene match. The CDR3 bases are TGTGCCAGCAGCACGGGACTAGCGGGGGGGCCCTACGAGCAGTACTTC. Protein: CASSTGLAGGPYEQYF.

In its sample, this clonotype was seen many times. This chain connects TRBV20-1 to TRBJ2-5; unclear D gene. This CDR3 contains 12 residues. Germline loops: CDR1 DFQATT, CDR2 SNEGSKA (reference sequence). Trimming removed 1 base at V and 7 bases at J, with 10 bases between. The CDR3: CSARVGAGTQYF. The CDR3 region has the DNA TGCAGTGCTAGAGTGGGTGCCGGGACCCAGTACTTC.